Described below is a single TCR beta chain sequence and its context. Its specificity is not known. The data belong to a study of CD8+CD57+ T cells in acquired aplastic anemia. Study findings and constraints: There were roughly 30 CD8+ CDR3 sequences that occurred in both patients and controls. CD8+ Simpson's diversity in patients was not significantly different from that in controls.

Only patients with CD8+CD57+ cell expansion on flow cytometry were chosen for sequencing. Among the patients, none had received any therapy at the time of blood sampling. V dropped 6 bases and J dropped 1 base, with 13 bases sitting between them. This CDR3 is built from 15 residues. CDR1 and CDR2 from the germline V gene are SNHLY and FYNNEI. The template used for profiling TCR beta VDJ and CDR3 was genomic DNA. MiXCR, run by TCRdb on the reads, gives a single entry per CDR3 protein. The sample lists roughly 170,000 distinct CDR3 sequences; 48% were seen once. This TCR was recovered from a human donor with aplastic anemia. What was sequenced was sorted CD4+, CD8+, or CD8+CD57+ T cells (not recorded which) from PBMCs. This chain uses TRBV2 with TRBJ1-5; D not certain. For the CDR3, the DNA is TGTGCCAGCAGCCCCGGTACTACGAGCAATCAGCCCCAGCATTTT. It is translated as CASSPGTTSNQPQHF.